A selection of T cell receptor beta chains follows, all from one sample in a study of T cell changes during pregnancy in multiple sclerosis. Only in-frame clones appear in the TCRdb table, and some are missing; sequencing was by immunoSEQ multiplex PCR. The sample has more than 80,000 clones; about 90% are singletons. The sequencing here drew on PBMCs, taken in the first trimester of pregnancy. All receptors come from a female donor in good health, serving as a control in a pregnancy study. Some clones in this sample may be carry-over from other donors' samples. Both conserved end residues are part of each CDR3. The D gene is left open where the match is weak. Not all rows give a size; the values are once, few, many and, for expanded clones, a class.

>NA|NA|TRBV2|16|TRBJ2-3
TGTGCCAGCATGGGTGGGCTTCTCCCCTCCACAGATACGCAGTATTTT
CASMGGLLPSTDTQYF
>once|NA|TRBV10-1|14|TRBJ2-1
TGCGCCAGCAGTGAGGCGGGGGCGGGGGATGAGCAGTTCTTC
CASSEAGAGDEQFF
>NA|NA|TRBV28|16|TRBJ2-2
TGTGCCAGCAGTAAGGCAGGGGCGCCTAGCACCGGGGAGCTGTTTTTT
CASSKAGAPSTGELFF
>once|NA|TRBV11-2|17|TRBJ1-2
TGTGCCAGCAGCCTGACCGCGGTGACAGGTTGGATGTATGGCTACACCTTC
CASSLTAVTGWMYGYTF
>NA|NA|TRBV7-8|16|TRBJ1-4
TGTGCCAGCAGCTGGGGGCCCCAGTCAACTAATGAAAAACTGTTTTTT
CASSWGPQSTNEKLFF
>NA|NA|TRBV5-6|12|TRBJ2-1
TGTGCCAGCAGTCATAGTGACAATGAGCAGTTCTTC
CASSHSDNEQFF
>NA|TRBD2|TRBV5-5|19|TRBJ2-2
TGTGCCAGCAGCTTACGGACTAGCGCGGTATCCCAGAACACCGGGGAGCTGTTTTTT
CASSLRTSAVSQNTGELFF
>NA|TRBD2|TRBV28|15|TRBJ2-2
TGTGCCAGCAGTACAACTAGCGGGCCTACCGGGGAGCTGTTTTTT
CASSTTSGPTGELFF
>NA|NA|TRBV5-1|14|TRBJ2-1
TGCGCCAGCAGCTTGGACTCAGGGTACAATGAGCAGTTCTTC
CASSLDSGYNEQFF
>NA|TRBD2|TRBV4-2|15|TRBJ2-1
TGTGCCAGCAGCCAAGAACTACTAGCGAACAATGAGCAGTTCTTC
CASSQELLANNEQFF
>NA|TRBD2|TRBV7-2|16|TRBJ2-2
TGTGCCAGCAGCTTCAGACTAGCGGGGTTAAGCGGGGAGCTGTTTTTT
CASSFRLAGLSGELFF
>once|NA|TRBV28|15|TRBJ2-3
TGTGCCAGCAGTTCAGGGGGGTCTAGCACAGATACGCAGTATTTT
CASSSGGSSTDTQYF
>NA|TRBD1|TRBV7-9|14|TRBJ2-1
TGTGCCAGCAGCGTCGGGACAGCCCACAATGAGCAGTTCTTC
CASSVGTAHNEQFF
>NA|NA|TRBV18|15|TRBJ1-2
TGTGCCAGCTCAAAACAGGGATCCGAGGGCTCCGGCTACACCTTC
CASSKQGSEGSGYTF
>NA|TRBD1|TRBV27|15|TRBJ2-7
TGTGCCAGCAGTTTGACGGGACAGGGGTTCTACGAGCAGTACTTC
CASSLTGQGFYEQYF
>NA|TRBD1|TRBV28|14|TRBJ2-7
TGTGCCAGCAGTTCTACAGGGGGCGGCTACGAGCAGTACTTC
CASSSTGGGYEQYF
>once|NA|TRBV5-6|12|TRBJ1-2
TGTGCCAGCAGCTTGGATCGGGGAAGCTACACCTTC
CASSLDRGSYTF
>NA|TRBD1|TRBV6-4|14|TRBJ1-2
TGTGCCAGCAGAGCAGGGGGCCCCAAGAGTGGCTACACCTTC
CASRAGGPKSGYTF
>NA|NA|TRBV20-1|11|TRBJ2-5
TGCAGTGCTACAGGGGCAGAGACCCAGTACTTC
CSATGAETQYF
>NA|NA|TRBV7-9|14|TRBJ2-5
TGTGCCAGCAGCCGAACCGGGATGGGGGAGACCCAGTACTTC
CASSRTGMGETQYF
>NA|NA|TRBV29-1|14|TRBJ1-1
TGCAGCGTCCCGGACAGTAATATGAACACTGAAGCTTTCTTT
CSVPDSNMNTEAFF
>NA|NA|TRBV5-1|14|TRBJ1-1
TGCGCCAGCAGCGATCAGGGTGAGGTCACTGAAGCTTTCTTT
CASSDQGEVTEAFF
>NA|NA|TRBV11-2|13|TRBJ1-2
TGTGCCAGCAGCTTAGGGGAGTATTATGGCTACACCTTC
CASSLGEYYGYTF
>once|TRBD1|TRBV29-1|12|TRBJ2-7
TGCAGCGTGAGACAGGGGCCTTACGAGCAGTACTTC
CSVRQGPYEQYF
>NA|NA|TRBV5-4|16|TRBJ2-1
TGTGCCAGCAGCCCCCAAGGGGGTTTTGGGAACAATGAGCAGTTCTTC
CASSPQGGFGNNEQFF
>NA|TRBD2|TRBV5-4|16|TRBJ2-2
TGTGCCAGCAGCTTGGAGGCGGGAGTTCAGACCGGGGAGCTGTTTTTT
CASSLEAGVQTGELFF
>NA|TRBD1|TRBV28|14|TRBJ1-5
TGTGCCAGCCAGAGGGGGCAGTGGGATCAGCCCCAGCATTTT
CASQRGQWDQPQHF
>NA|NA|TRBV11-1|12|TRBJ2-2
TGTGCCAGCACCAACACACCTGGGGAGCTGTTTTTT
CASTNTPGELFF